Sequencing of this T cell receptor (beta chain) was carried out in a study of blood T cell repertoires in COVID-19. As originally analysed: Reference gene primer amplification gave estimated nucleated cell counts. Profiling relied on immunoSEQ multiplex PCR, and the TCRdb table lists in-frame clones only, not all of them. V and J calls and clone size are copied from that table; D and trimming were computed from the DNA. Among roughly 230,000 clones listed, around four fifths were seen once. V shed 0 bases and J shed 9 bases, with 16 bases lying between them. Looked up from germline, CDR1 is SGHRS and CDR2 is YFSETQ. The CDR3 has 16 residues.

This chain joins TRBV5-1 and TRBJ1-6; a weak D match, TRBD1 (5 bases). This clonotype was sampled from a woman aged 55-69 years with active or convalescent COVID-19. Input material: peripheral blood. The CDR3 loop is CASSLEGRAWGSPLHF. CDR3 bases: TGCGCCAGCAGCTTGGAGGGCAGGGCCTGGGGTTCACCCCTCCACTTT.